Each of the 11 T cell receptor beta chains below was sequenced from the same sample in a study of response to subunit inactivated influenza vaccine. TCRdb analysed the RT-PCR reads with MiXCR anew, one entry per CDR3 protein. The table includes some 500,000 distinct CDR3 sequences, about an eighth detected once. The sequencing used PBMCs from blood, collected 40 to 50 days after vaccination. Every receptor here comes from a man aged 50 or older who received an inactivated influenza vaccine.

The rearrangement uses TRBV29-1 and TRBJ2-7; no firm D call. Trimming removed 2 bases at V and 4 bases at J, with 12 bases between. There are 13 residues in the CDR3. Germline V CDR1 and CDR2: SQVTM, ANQGSEA. CDR3 sequence reads: CSVESDAGYEQYF. The DNA for the CDR3 is TGCAGCGTTGAATCCGACGCCGGGTACGAGCAGTACTTC.

This clonotype was recorded a few times. The chain combines TRBV6-5 with TRBJ2-5; D possibly corresponds to TRBD1 (6 bases). Trimming left V 2 bases short and J 2 bases short, with 9 bases between. The CDR3 extends over 14 amino acids. Germline CDR1 and CDR2: MNHEY and SVGAGI. For the CDR3, the DNA is TGTGCCAGCAGTTACGGGCAGGGGCAAGAGACCCAGTACTTC. Its protein product is CASSYGQGQETQYF.

CDR3 protein: CSARTGTMNTGELFF. CDR3 in DNA: TGCAGTGCTAGAACCGGGACTATGAACACCGGGGAGCTGTTTTTT. The V and J genes are TRBV20-1 and TRBJ2-2, with 7 nucleotides matching TRBD2. CDR1 is DFQATT and CDR2 is SNEGSKA in the germline V gene (reference sequence). The CDR3 is made up of 15 amino acids. Trimming at V came to 2 bases and at J to 1 base, leaving 4 bases not matched to a gene.

This clonotype was counted a few times. V gene TRBV10-3 combines with J gene TRBJ1-1; D is undetermined. The germline V gene has CDR1 ENHRY and CDR2 SYGVKD. This CDR3 comprises 14 residues. The V end was cut by 4 bases, the J end by 2 bases, with 11 bases between. The CDR3 DNA sequence: TGTGCCATCAGTGTGGAAGGGCCAAACACTGAAGCTTTCTTT. Amino acids: CAISVEGPNTEAFF.

This clonotype was observed many times. The genes are TRBV4-1 and TRBJ2-7, with 8 bases matching TRBD1. V shed 0 bases and J 1 base; nucleotides not matched to a gene: 2. The CDR3 sequence is 15 residues long. The germline V gene has CDR1 MGHRA and CDR2 YSYEKL. The chain's CDR3 is CASSQETGASYEQYF. CDR3 bases: TGCGCCAGCAGCCAAGAGACAGGGGCGTCCTACGAGCAGTACTTC.

This clonotype was counted between two and nine times. The chain combines TRBV20-1 with TRBJ2-6; D might be TRBD1 or TRBD2, each matching 5 bases. Per germline, CDR1 DFQATT and CDR2 SNEGSKA (reference sequence). V was shortened by 1 base and J by 0 bases, with 7 bases between the two germline ends. The CDR3 runs to 15 residues. The CDR3 protein is CSARGGTSGANVLTF. In nucleotides, the CDR3 is TGCAGTGCTAGAGGTGGGACCTCTGGGGCCAACGTCCTGACTTTC.

This clonotype was counted ten times or more. The chain has TRBV20-1 and TRBJ2-1; D is ambiguous. The CDR3 is 11 amino acids. V gave up 2 bases and J gave up 7 bases, with 6 bases separating them. Germline V gene data show CDR1 as DFQATT and CDR2 as SNEGSKA (reference sequence). CDR3 bases: TGCAGTGCTAGATTCGGTAATGAGCAGTTCTTC. Its protein is CSARFGNEQFF.

The rearrangement uses TRBV6-2 or TRBV6-3 and TRBJ2-1, with 7 bases matching TRBD2. V dropped 2 bases and J dropped 8; count of bases not matched to a gene: 9. The CDR3 has 15 amino acids. Germline CDR1 MNHEY, CDR2 SVGEGT. DNA for the CDR3: TGTGCCAGCAGTTACCCCGCTGGGGGGAGGGATGAGCAGTTCTTC. It yields the protein CASSYPAGGRDEQFF.

This clonotype was detected ten times or more. The chain has TRBV10-3 and TRBJ1-1; 8 bases fit TRBD1. There are 13 residues in the CDR3. Germline CDR1 is ENHRY and CDR2 is SYGVKD. The junction had 4 bases not matched to a gene; V was cut back by 6 bases and J by 4 bases. CDR3 bases: TGTGCCATCAGCACAGGGGGTACCACTGAAGCTTTCTTT. Amino acids: CAISTGGTTEAFF.

With regard to this clonotype: A clone one base away is much larger, so this may be a read error. This chain joins TRBV7-2 and TRBJ2-7; perhaps TRBD2 as D (6 bases). Germline V gene data show CDR1 as SGHTA and CDR2 as FQGNSA. The CDR3 is 16 amino acids. The CDR3 region is CARSLVGGVSSYEQYF. The CDR3 nucleotides read TGTGCCAGAAGCTTAGTCGGAGGGGTGTCCTCCTACGAGCAGTACTTC. Filled out from reference TRBV7-2 and TRBJ2-7, the complete variable domain reads GAGVSQSPSNKVTEKGKDVELRCDPISGHTALYWYRQSLGQGLEFLIYFQGNSAPDKSGLPSDRFSAERTGGSVSTLTIQRTQQEDSAVYLCARSLVGGVSSYEQYFGPGTRLTVT.

There are a few counts of this clonotype. The rearrangement uses TRBV21-1 and TRBJ2-1; TRBD2 is taken as the D call from the table, unchecked against the DNA. TRBV21-1 corresponds to a pseudogene. The CDR3 consists of 18 residues. DNA for the CDR3: TGTGCCAGCAGCAAAGAAGAGGGGCTAGCGGTGTCCTACAATGAGCAGTTCTTC. Translating gives CASSKEEGLAVSYNEQFF.